This TCR beta chain was captured in a study of CD8 T cells in ankylosing spondylitis. The study, taken as a whole, reports: Within ankylosing spondylitis blood, a TCR beta motif made up of eight highly homologous variants appeared to be characteristic.

A remark on this clonotype: Its target is not known.

Germline CDR1 and CDR2: LNHNV and YYDKDF (reference sequence). Trimming at V came to 0 bases and at J to 13 bases, leaving 14 bases not matched to a gene. CDR3 length equals 18 residues. MiXCR, applied by TCRdb to the 5' RACE reads, yields one record per CDR3 protein. The sample has around 890,000 distinct CDR3 sequences, about 11% seen once. The specimen was blood, either unsorted or a sorted T cell fraction (not recorded which). This clonotype was obtained from a male donor with ankylosing spondylitis. The chain joins TRBV15 to TRBJ1-6, with 11 bases fitting TRBD1. Here the CDR3 reads CATSRDRAGTGGPRPLHF. CDR3 bases: TGTGCCACCAGCAGAGATCGCGCCGGGACAGGGGGACCCCGGCCCCTCCACTTT.